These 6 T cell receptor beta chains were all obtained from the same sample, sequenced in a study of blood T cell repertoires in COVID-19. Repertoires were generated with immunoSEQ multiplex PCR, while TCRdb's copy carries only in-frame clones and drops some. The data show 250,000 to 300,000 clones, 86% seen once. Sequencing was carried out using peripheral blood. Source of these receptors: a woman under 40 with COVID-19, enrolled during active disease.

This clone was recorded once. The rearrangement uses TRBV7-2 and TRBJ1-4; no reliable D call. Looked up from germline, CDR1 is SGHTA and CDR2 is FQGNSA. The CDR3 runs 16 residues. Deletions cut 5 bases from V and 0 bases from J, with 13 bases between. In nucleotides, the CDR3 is TGTGCCAGCAGCATGAGCACCGGTGCAACTAATGAAAAACTGTTTTTT. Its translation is CASSMSTGATNEKLFF.

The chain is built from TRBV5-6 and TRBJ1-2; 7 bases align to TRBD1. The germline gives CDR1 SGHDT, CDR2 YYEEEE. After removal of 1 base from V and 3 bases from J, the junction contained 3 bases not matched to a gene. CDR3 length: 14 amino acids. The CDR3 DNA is TGTGCCAGCAGCTTGATTCAGGGGGACTATGGCTACACCTTC. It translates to CASSLIQGDYGYTF.

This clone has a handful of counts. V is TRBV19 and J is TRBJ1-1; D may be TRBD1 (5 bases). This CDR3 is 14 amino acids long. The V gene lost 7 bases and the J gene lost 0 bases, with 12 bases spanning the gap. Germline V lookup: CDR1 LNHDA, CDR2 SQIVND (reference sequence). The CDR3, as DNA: TGTGCCAGTAATTTTCAGGGTATGAACACTGAAGCTTTCTTT. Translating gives CASNFQGMNTEAFF.

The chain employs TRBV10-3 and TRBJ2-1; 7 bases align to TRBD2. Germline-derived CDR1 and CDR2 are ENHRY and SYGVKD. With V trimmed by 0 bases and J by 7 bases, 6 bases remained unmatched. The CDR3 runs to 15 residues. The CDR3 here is CAISESRTSWNEQFF. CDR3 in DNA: TGTGCCATCAGTGAGTCGCGGACTAGTTGGAATGAGCAGTTCTTC.

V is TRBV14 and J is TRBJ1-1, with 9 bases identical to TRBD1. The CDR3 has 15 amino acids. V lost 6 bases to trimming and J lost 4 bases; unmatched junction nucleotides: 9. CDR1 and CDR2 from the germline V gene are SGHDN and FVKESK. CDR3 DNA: TGTGCCAGCAGTCAATCTATGACAGGGGGCACTGAAGCTTTCTTT. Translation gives CASSQSMTGGTEAFF. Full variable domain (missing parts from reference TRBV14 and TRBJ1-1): EAGVTQFPSHSVIEKGQTVTLRCDPISGHDNLYWYRRVMGKEIKFLLHFVKESKQDESGMPNNRFLAERTGGTYSTLKVQPAELEDSGVYFCASSQSMTGGTEAFFGQGTRLTVV.

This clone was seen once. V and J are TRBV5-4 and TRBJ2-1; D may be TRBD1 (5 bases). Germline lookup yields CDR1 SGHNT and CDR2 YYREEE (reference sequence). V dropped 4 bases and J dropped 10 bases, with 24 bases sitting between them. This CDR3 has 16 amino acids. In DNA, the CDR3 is TGTGCCAGCAGCACCCCACAGGTCTCTGACGGTTCGGAGCAGTTCTTC. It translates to CASSTPQVSDGSEQFF.